The 18 T cell receptor beta chains below come from one sample, sequenced in a study of blood T cell repertoires in COVID-19. Sequenced by immunoSEQ multiplex PCR; TCRdb stores in-frame clones only, minus some. The repertoire holds 250,000 to 300,000 clones, with 65% to 90% as singletons. The sample taken for sequencing was PBMCs or T cells enriched from blood (not recorded which). These receptors came from a man younger than 35 who had recovered from COVID-19.

This chain uses TRBV19 with TRBJ2-5; TRBD2 agrees at 7 bases. This CDR3 spans 13 amino acids. V dropped 3 bases and J dropped 5; count of bases not matched to a gene: 3. Germline CDR1 is LNHDA and CDR2 is SQIVND (reference sequence). The CDR3 sequence is CASSIRREETQYF. DNA for the CDR3: TGTGCCAGTAGTATCCGGCGGGAGGAGACCCAGTACTTC. The full variable domain, its missing parts supplied by reference TRBV19 and TRBJ2-5, is DGGITQSPKYLFRKEGQNVTLSCEQNLNHDAMYWYRQDPGQGLRLIYYSQIVNDFQKGDIAEGYSVSREKKESFPLTVTSAQKNPTAFYLCASSIRREETQYFGPGTRLLVL.

The J gene is TRBJ1-5, the V gene TRBV11-2; 7 nucleotides agree with TRBD1. The CDR3 has 16 amino acids. The trim removed 5 bases at V and 4 bases at J, leaving 11 bases unmatched. Germline values: CDR1 SGHAT, CDR2 FQNNGV. The CDR3 sequence is CASSQTDRVGNQPQHF. CDR3 nucleotides: TGTGCCAGCAGCCAAACCGACAGGGTGGGGAATCAGCCCCAGCATTTT.

J is TRBJ2-5 and V is TRBV2; D is ambiguous. Per the germline V gene, CDR1 is SNHLY and CDR2 is FYNNEI. The germline V and J ends were trimmed by 6 bases and 5 bases, with 10 bases remaining between them. CDR3 size: 12 residues. The CDR3 bases are TGTGCCAGCAGGGTCTCCGGGGAGACCCAGTACTTC. Its protein is CASRVSGETQYF.

The chain links TRBV7-8 to TRBJ2-2; the D is unclear. The CDR3 is 14 residues long. CDR1 and CDR2 from the germline V gene are SGHVS and FQNEAQ. V gave up 6 bases and J gave up 1 base, with 9 bases separating them. The CDR3 coding sequence is TGTGCCAGCAGTCTACAGAAGAACACCGGGGAGCTGTTTTTT. This codes for CASSLQKNTGELFF.

V gene TRBV5-6 combines with J gene TRBJ2-7; D may be TRBD2 (5 bases). The CDR3 has 14 residues. Germline CDR1 and CDR2: SGHDT and YYEEEE. Trimming shortened V by 4 bases and J by 3 bases, and 14 bases separated the two germline ends. DNA for the CDR3: TGTGCCAGCAGCCCCCGGTGGAGCGGCTACGAGCAGTACTTC. Encoded protein: CASSPRWSGYEQYF.

The chain joins TRBV5-1 to TRBJ1-2, with no clear D. Germline loops: CDR1 SGHRS, CDR2 YFSETQ. The CDR3 consists of 12 residues. V was trimmed by 4 bases and J by 4 bases, leaving 8 bases between them. Here the CDR3 reads CASSPSGYGYTF. The DNA for the CDR3 is TGCGCCAGCAGCCCCTCCGGCTATGGCTACACCTTC. The variable domain in full, with the rest retrieved from reference TRBV5-1 and TRBJ1-2, is KAGVTQTPRYLIKTRGQQVTLSCSPISGHRSVSWYQQTPGQGLQFLFEYFSETQRNKGNFPGRFSGRQFSNSRSEMNVSTLELGDSALYLCASSPSGYGYTFGSGTRLTVV.

The chain links TRBV15 to TRBJ2-1; D might be TRBD1 (6 bases). There are 15 residues in the CDR3. Trimming stripped 6 bases from V and 5 bases from J, with 17 bases between. CDR1 is LNHNV and CDR2 is YYDKDF in the germline V gene (reference sequence). The CDR3 here is CATSSGTQVHNEQFF. DNA for the CDR3: TGTGCCACCAGTTCCGGGACACAGGTTCACAATGAGCAGTTCTTC.

The V call is TRBV28, the J call TRBJ1-2; D is perhaps TRBD1 (5 bases). V was shortened by 6 bases and J by 0 bases, with 17 bases between the two germline ends. The CDR3 has 16 amino acids. Germline V gene sequence: CDR1 MDHEN, CDR2 SYDVKM. Here the CDR3 reads CASSTPLGPANYGYTF. CDR3 DNA sequence: TGTGCCAGCAGCACCCCTTTGGGGCCAGCTAACTATGGCTACACCTTC.

The chain couples TRBV6-1 to TRBJ1-6; 11 bases match TRBD1. The CDR3 consists of 17 residues. With V trimmed by 4 bases and J by 7 bases, 9 bases remained unmatched. In germline, CDR1 is MNHNS, CDR2 SASEGT. The CDR3 loop reads CASSAGQGAPANSPLHF. The CDR3 bases are TGTGCCAGCAGTGCCGGACAGGGGGCGCCGGCCAATTCACCCCTCCACTTT.

The J gene is TRBJ1-1, the V gene TRBV11-2, with 7 bases fitting TRBD1. The CDR3 spans 16 residues. Per the germline V gene, CDR1 is SGHAT and CDR2 is FQNNGV. V shed 2 bases, J shed 10 bases, and the junction held 16 bases outside the gene matches. For the CDR3, the DNA is TGTGCCAGCAGCTTAAATCTCCAGGGGGAAAGGTTTGCAGCTTTCTTT. Translating it yields CASSLNLQGERFAAFF.

This clone has just one count. V and J are TRBV27 and TRBJ2-3, with D possibly being TRBD1 (5 bases). Per germline, CDR1 MNHEY and CDR2 SMNVEV (reference sequence). The CDR3 contains 12 residues. Trimming removed 6 bases from V and 5 bases from J, with 9 bases in between. The CDR3 sequence is CASRRRGDTQYF. The CDR3 DNA reads as TGTGCCAGCAGGCGAAGGGGAGATACGCAGTATTTT.

This clone was observed a single time. DNA of the CDR3: TGTGCCAGCAGCCTTTTAGGGGGAGAGACCCAGTACTTC. This codes for CASSLLGGETQYF. The V call is TRBV5-6, the J call TRBJ2-5; D may be TRBD1 (6 bases). Germline-derived CDR1 and CDR2 are SGHDT and YYEEEE. Trimming took off 4 bases at V and 4 bases at J, with 11 bases between the two ends. The CDR3 covers 13 residues.

The chain recombines TRBV5-1 with TRBJ2-5; 9 bases line up with TRBD2. The CDR3 has 16 amino acids. V shed 0 bases and J 4 bases; nucleotides not matched to a gene: 7. The germline CDR1 and CDR2 sequences are SGHRS and YFSETQ. CDR3 in DNA: TGCGCCAGCAGCTTGGAAGGGACTAGCTTCGGAGAGACCCAGTACTTC. Protein sequence: CASSLEGTSFGETQYF. Combining the CDR3 with reference TRBV5-1 and TRBJ2-5 gives the whole variable domain KAGVTQTPRYLIKTRGQQVTLSCSPISGHRSVSWYQQTPGQGLQFLFEYFSETQRNKGNFPGRFSGRQFSNSRSEMNVSTLELGDSALYLCASSLEGTSFGETQYFGPGTRLLVL.

The chain joins TRBV13 to TRBJ2-7; tentative D call: TRBD2 (7 bases). Germline V lookup: CDR1 PRHDT, CDR2 FYEKMQ (reference sequence). Trimming left V 5 bases short and J 2 bases short, with 16 bases between. This CDR3 is built from 15 residues. The CDR3 reads CASSTQRGAAYEQYF. The CDR3 DNA reads as TGTGCCAGCAGCACCCAACGGGGGGCCGCCTACGAGCAGTACTTC.

The chain carries TRBV10-3 and TRBJ2-1; a possible D gene is TRBD2 (6 bases). V was pared by 5 bases and J by 0 bases, with 11 bases between. Looked up from germline, CDR1 is ENHRY and CDR2 is SYGVKD. This CDR3 spans 15 amino acids. This CDR3 is CAISRDLSSYNEQFF. CDR3 coding DNA: TGTGCCATCAGTAGGGACTTAAGCTCCTACAATGAGCAGTTCTTC.

CDR3 DNA sequence: TGTGCCAGCAGGTGGGCGACTAGCGGGAACCAAGAGACCCAGTACTTC. Translated, it gives CASRWATSGNQETQYF. The rearrangement uses TRBV2 and TRBJ2-5, with 11 bases aligning to TRBD2. From germline, CDR1 is SNHLY and CDR2 FYNNEI. The CDR3 runs 16 residues. J was trimmed by 0 bases and V by 6 bases; bases with no gene match: 6.

The chain employs TRBV18 and TRBJ1-1; 8 nucleotides align to TRBD1. J lost 4 bases, V lost 3 bases, and 13 bases had no gene match. The CDR3 length is 17 residues. Looked up from germline, CDR1 is KGHSH and CDR2 is LQKENI. The CDR3 DNA reads as TGTGCCAGCTCACCTGGACAGGGTTATATATCGGGCACTGAAGCTTTCTTT. This encodes CASSPGQGYISGTEAFF.

There are a few counts of this clone. The chain recombines TRBV19 with TRBJ1-6, with a weak D call TRBD1 (5 bases). This CDR3 spans 14 amino acids. The germline V gene encodes CDR1 LNHDA and CDR2 SQIVND (reference sequence). Trimming pared 6 bases from V and 4 bases from J, leaving 10 bases between. DNA of the CDR3: TGTGCCAGTAGCGGAGGGGTGTATAATTCACCCCTCCACTTT. This sequence encodes CASSGGVYNSPLHF.